A selection of T cell receptor beta chains follows, all from one sample in a study of T cell responses to AZD1222 COVID-19 vaccine. The repertoire was sequenced with immunoSEQ multiplex PCR; TCRdb's copy has only in-frame clones and lacks some. The data contain about 130,000 clones, about 88% of them singletons. The input for sequencing was peripheral blood, taken 28 days after the second AZD1222 dose. The source is an adult who received the AZD1222 COVID-19 vaccine. The CDR3 runs from the conserved cysteine through the conserved F or W.

CDR3: CASSFSYEQYF
J: TRBJ2-7
V: TRBV7-9

CDR3: CASVRDGELNQPQHF
J: TRBJ1-5
V: TRBV6-6

CDR3: CAISDWGLVDSYEQYF
J: TRBJ2-7
V: TRBV10-3

CDR3: CAISAAGLDGYTF
J: TRBJ1-2
V: TRBV10-3

CDR3: CAWSRRRDREKLFF
J: TRBJ1-4
V: TRBV30

CDR3: CASSLDEGLWGGYTF
J: TRBJ1-2
V: TRBV11-2

CDR3: CASTTGPDTQYF
J: TRBJ2-3
V: TRBV18

CDR3: CASSEAQGPGQGRSYGYTF
J: TRBJ1-2
V: TRBV2

CDR3: CPTCRQYGGNTIYF
J: TRBJ1-3
V: TRBV29-1

CDR3: CASRDVSYGPQHF
J: TRBJ1-5
V: TRBV6-5

CDR3: CASSMGDREVEKLFF
J: TRBJ1-4
V: TRBV6-6